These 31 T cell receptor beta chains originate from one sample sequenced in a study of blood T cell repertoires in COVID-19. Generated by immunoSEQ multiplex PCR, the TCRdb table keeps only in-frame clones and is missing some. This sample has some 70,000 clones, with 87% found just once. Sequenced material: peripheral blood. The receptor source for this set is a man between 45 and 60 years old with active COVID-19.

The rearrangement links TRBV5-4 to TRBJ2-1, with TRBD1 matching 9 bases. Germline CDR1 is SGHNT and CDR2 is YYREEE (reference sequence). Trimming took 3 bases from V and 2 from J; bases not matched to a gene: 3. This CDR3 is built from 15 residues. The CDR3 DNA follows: TGTGCCAGCAGCTCCGGGACAGGGCCCTACAATGAGCAGTTCTTC. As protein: CASSSGTGPYNEQFF.

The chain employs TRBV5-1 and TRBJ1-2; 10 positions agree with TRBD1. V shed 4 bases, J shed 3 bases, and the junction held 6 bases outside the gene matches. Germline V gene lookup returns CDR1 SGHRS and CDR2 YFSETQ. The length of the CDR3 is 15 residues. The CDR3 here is CASSRQGARDYGYTF. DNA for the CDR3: TGCGCCAGCAGCAGACAGGGGGCCCGGGACTATGGCTACACCTTC.

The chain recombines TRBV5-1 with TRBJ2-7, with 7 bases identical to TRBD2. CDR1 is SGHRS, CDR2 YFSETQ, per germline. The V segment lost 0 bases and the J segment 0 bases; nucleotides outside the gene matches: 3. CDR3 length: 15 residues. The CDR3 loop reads CASSLDGTISYEQYF. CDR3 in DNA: TGCGCCAGCAGCTTGGACGGGACTATCTCCTACGAGCAGTACTTC.

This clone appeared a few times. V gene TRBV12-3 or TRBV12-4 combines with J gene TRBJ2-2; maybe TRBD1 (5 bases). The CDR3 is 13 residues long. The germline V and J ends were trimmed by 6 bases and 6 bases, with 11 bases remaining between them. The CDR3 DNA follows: TGTGCCAGCAGCCAACAGGCCCCCGGGGAGCTGTTTTTT. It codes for CASSQQAPGELFF.

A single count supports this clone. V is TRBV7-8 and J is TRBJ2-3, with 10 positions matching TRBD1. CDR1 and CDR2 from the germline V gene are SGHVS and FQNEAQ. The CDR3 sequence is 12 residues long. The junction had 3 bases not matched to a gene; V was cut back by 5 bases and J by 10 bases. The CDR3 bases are TGTGCCAGCAGCATAGGACAGGGGGCGCAGTATTTT. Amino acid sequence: CASSIGQGAQYF.

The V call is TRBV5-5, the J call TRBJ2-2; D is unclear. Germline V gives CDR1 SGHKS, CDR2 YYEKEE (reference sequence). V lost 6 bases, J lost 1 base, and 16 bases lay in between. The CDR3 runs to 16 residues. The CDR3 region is CASISRSGLNTGELFF. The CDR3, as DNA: TGTGCCAGCATCTCTAGGTCCGGCCTGAACACCGGGGAGCTGTTTTTT. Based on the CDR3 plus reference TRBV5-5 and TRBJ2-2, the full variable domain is DAGVTQSPTHLIKTRGQQVTLRCSPISGHKSVSWYQQVLGQGPQFIFQYYEKEERGRGNFPDRFSARQFPNYSSELNVNALLLGDSALYLCASISRSGLNTGELFFGEGSRLTVL.

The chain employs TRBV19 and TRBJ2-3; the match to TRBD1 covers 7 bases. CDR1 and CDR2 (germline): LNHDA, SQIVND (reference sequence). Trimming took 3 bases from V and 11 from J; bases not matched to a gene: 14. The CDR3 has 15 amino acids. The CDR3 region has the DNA TGTGCCAGTAGTATGGCGCCGCGACAGGGCGCCCGGCAGTATTTT. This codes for CASSMAPRQGARQYF.

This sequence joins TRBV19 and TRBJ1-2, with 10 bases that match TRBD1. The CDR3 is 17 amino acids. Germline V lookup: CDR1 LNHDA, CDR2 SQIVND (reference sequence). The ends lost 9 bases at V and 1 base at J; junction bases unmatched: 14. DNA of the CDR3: TGTGCCAGCAATGATCAAGGGACAGGGGTTGGTAACTATGGCTACACCTTC. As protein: CASNDQGTGVGNYGYTF.

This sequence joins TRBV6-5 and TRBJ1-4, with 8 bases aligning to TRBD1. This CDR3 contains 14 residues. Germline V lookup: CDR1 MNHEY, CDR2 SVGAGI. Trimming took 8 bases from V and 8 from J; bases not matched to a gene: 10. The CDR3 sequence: CASGRTGLGEKLFF. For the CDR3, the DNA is TGTGCCAGCGGCCGGACAGGGCTTGGCGAAAAACTGTTTTTT.

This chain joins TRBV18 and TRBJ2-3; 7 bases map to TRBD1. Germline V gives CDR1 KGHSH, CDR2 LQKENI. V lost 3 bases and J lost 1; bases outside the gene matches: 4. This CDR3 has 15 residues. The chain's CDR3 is CASSPRTGGTDTQYF. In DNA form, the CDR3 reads TGTGCCAGCTCACCGCGGACAGGCGGCACAGATACGCAGTATTTT.

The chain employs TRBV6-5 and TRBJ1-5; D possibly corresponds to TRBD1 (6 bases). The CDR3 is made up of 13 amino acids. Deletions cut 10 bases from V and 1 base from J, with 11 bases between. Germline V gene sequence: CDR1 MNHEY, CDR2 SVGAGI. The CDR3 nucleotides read TGTGCCACCCATGGACAGAGCAATCAGCCCCAGCATTTT. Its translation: CATHGQSNQPQHF.

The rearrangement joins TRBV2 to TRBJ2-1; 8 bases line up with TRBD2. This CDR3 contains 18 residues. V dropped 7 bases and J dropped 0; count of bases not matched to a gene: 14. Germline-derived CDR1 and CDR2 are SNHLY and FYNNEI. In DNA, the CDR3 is TGTGCCAGCACATCGACTAGCGAGTCGTGGAGCTCCTACAATGAGCAGTTCTTC. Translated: CASTSTSESWSSYNEQFF.

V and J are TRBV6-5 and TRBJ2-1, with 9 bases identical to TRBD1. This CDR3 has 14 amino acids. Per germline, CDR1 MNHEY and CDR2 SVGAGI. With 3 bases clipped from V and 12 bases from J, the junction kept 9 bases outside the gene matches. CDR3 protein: CASSYGQGRPGQFF. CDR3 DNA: TGTGCCAGCAGTTATGGACAGGGGCGGCCGGGGCAGTTCTTC.

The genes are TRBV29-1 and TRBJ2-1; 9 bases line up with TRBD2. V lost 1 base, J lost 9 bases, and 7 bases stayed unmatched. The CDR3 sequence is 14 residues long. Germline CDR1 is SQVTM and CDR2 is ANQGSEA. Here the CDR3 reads CSVEVGGGAPEQFF. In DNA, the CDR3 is TGCAGCGTTGAAGTCGGCGGGGGGGCCCCTGAGCAGTTCTTC.

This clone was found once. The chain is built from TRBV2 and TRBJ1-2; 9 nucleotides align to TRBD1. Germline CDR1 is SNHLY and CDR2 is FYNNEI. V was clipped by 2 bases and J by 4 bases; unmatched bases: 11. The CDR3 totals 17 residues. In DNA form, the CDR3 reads TGTGCCAGCAGTGAACGTACAGGGGGCGCGGGGAGCTATGGCTACACCTTC. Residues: CASSERTGGAGSYGYTF. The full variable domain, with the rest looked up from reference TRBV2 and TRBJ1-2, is EPEVTQTPSHQVTQMGQEVILRCVPISNHLYFYWYRQILGQKVEFLVSFYNNEISEKSEIFDDQFSVERPDGSNFTLKIRSTKLEDSAMYFCASSERTGGAGSYGYTFGSGTRLTVV.

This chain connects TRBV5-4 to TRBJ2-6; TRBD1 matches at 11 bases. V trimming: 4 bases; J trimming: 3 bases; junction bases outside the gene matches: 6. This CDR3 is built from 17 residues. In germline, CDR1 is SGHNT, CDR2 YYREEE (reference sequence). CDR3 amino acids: CASSRTGGSNGANVLTF. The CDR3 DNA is TGTGCCAGCAGCAGGACAGGGGGCTCTAATGGGGCCAACGTCCTGACTTTC.

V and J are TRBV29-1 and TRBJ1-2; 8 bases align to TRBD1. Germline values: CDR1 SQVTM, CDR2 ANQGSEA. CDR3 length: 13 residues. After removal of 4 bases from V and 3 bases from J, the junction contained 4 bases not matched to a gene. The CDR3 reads CSVVGQEHYGYTF. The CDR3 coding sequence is TGCAGCGTTGTGGGACAGGAGCACTATGGCTACACCTTC. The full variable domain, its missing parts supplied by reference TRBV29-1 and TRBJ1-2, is SAVISQKPSRDICQRGTSLTIQCQVDSQVTMMFWYRQQPGQSLTLIATANQGSEATYESGFVIDKFPISRPNLTFSTLTVSNMSPEDSSIYLCSVVGQEHYGYTFGSGTRLTVV.

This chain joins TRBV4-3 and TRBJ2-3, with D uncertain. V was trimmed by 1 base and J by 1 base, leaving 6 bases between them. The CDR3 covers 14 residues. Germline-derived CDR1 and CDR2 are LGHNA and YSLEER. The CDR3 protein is CASSQAFGTDTQYF. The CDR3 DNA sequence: TGCGCCAGCAGCCAAGCCTTCGGCACAGATACGCAGTATTTT.

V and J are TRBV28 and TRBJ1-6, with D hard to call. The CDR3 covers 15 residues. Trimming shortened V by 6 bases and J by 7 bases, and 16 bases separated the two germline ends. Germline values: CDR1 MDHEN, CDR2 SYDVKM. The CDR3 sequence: CASSGEFPGNSPLHF. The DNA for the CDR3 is TGTGCCAGCAGCGGGGAGTTTCCTGGCAATTCACCCCTCCACTTT.

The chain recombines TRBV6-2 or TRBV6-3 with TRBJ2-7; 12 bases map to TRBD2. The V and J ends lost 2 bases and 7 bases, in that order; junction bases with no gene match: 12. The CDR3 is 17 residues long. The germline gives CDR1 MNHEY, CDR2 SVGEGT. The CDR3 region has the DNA TGTGCCAGCAGTTACCACCCCCGACTAGCGGGAGCGGGGGAGCAGTACTTC. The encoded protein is CASSYHPRLAGAGEQYF.

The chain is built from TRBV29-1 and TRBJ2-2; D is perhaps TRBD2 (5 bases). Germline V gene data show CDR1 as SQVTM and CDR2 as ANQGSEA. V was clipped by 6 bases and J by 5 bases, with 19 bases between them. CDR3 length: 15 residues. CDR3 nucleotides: TGCAGCGTGACCCGTGGGGAGCCCAGGACCGGGGAGCTGTTTTTT. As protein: CSVTRGEPRTGELFF.

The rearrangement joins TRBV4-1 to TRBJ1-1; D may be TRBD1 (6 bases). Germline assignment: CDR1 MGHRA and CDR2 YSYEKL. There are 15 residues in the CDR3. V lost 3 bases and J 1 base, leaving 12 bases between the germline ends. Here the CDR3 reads CASSHVGQKNTEAFF. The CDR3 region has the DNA TGCGCCAGCAGCCATGTTGGACAGAAGAACACTGAAGCTTTCTTT.

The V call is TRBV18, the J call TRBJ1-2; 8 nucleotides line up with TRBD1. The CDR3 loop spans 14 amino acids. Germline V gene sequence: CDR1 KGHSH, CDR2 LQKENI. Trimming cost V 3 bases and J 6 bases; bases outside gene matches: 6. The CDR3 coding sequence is TGTGCCAGCTCACCGTACAGGGGGGAGGATGGCTACACCTTC. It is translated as CASSPYRGEDGYTF.

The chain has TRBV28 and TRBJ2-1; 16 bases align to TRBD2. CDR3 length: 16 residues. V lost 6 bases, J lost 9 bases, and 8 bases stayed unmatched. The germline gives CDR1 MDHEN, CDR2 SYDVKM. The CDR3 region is CASRPLGTSGRVEQFF. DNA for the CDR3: TGTGCCAGCAGGCCTCTTGGGACTAGCGGGAGGGTTGAGCAGTTCTTC. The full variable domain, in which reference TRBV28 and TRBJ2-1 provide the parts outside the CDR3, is DVKVTQSSRYLVKRTGEKVFLECVQDMDHENMFWYRQDPGLGLRLIYFSYDVKMKEKGDIPEGYSVSREKKERFSLILESASTNQTSMYLCASRPLGTSGRVEQFFGPGTRLTVL.

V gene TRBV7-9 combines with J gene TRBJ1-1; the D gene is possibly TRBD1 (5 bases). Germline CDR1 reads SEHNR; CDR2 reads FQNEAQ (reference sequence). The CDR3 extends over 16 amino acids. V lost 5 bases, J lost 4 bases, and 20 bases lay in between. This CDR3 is CASSAYRQRVSTEAFF. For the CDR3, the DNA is TGTGCCAGCAGCGCGTACCGACAGCGCGTGAGCACTGAAGCTTTCTTT.

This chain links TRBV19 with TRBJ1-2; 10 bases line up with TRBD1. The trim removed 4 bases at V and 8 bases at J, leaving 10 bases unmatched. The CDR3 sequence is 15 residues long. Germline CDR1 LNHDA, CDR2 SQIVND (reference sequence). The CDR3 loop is CASSSGTGVRGGYTF. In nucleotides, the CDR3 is TGTGCCAGTAGTAGCGGGACAGGGGTACGAGGCGGCTACACCTTC.

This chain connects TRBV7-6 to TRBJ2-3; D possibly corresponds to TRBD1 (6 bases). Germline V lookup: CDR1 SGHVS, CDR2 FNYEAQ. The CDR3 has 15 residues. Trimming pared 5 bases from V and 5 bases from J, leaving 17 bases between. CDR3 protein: CASSPPRTAGDTQYF. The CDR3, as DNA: TGTGCCAGCAGCCCGCCCCGGACAGCAGGAGATACGCAGTATTTT.

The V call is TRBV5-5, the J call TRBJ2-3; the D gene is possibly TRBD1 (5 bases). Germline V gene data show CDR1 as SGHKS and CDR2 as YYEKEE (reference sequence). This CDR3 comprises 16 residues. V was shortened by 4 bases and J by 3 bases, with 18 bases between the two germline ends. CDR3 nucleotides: TGTGCCAGCAGCCCACGGTTAGGGGCGTTGACAGATACGCAGTATTTT. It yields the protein CASSPRLGALTDTQYF. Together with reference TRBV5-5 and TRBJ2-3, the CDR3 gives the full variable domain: DAGVTQSPTHLIKTRGQQVTLRCSPISGHKSVSWYQQVLGQGPQFIFQYYEKEERGRGNFPDRFSARQFPNYSSELNVNALLLGDSALYLCASSPRLGALTDTQYFGPGTRLTVL.

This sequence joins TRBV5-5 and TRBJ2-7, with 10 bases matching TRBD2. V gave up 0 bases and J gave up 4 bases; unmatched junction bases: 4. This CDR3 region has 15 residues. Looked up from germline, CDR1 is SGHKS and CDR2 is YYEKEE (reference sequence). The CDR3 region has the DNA TGTGCCAGCAGCTTGGTGTGGACTAGCGGATACGAGCAGTACTTC. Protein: CASSLVWTSGYEQYF.

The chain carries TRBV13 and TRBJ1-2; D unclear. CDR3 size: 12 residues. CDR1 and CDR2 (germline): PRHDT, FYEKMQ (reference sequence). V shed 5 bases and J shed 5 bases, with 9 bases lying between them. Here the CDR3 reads CASSPGVYGYTF. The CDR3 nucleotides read TGTGCCAGCAGCCCCGGGGTGTATGGCTACACCTTC.

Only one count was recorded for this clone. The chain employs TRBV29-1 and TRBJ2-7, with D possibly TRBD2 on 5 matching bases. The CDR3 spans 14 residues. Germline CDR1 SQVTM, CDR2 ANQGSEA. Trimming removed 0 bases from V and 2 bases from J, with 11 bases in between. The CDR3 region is CSVEDSRGTYEQYF. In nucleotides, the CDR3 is TGCAGCGTTGAAGATTCTCGAGGGACCTACGAGCAGTACTTC.